This T cell receptor (beta chain) was recovered during a study of graft-versus-host responses after intestinal transplantation (dated by TCRdb to the early 2020s). About the investigation overall: Recipients received multivisceral, liver-intestinal, or isolated intestinal transplants. Every recipient was given anti-thymocyte globulin induction, followed by roughly 3 years of maintenance tacrolimus and steroids. After intestinal transplantation, graft-versus-host and host-versus-graft alloreactive T cell clones were followed in the graft, circulation and bone marrow using bulk TCR-beta CDR3 sequencing. To identify alloreactive clones, pre-transplant mixed lymphocyte reaction products were sequenced and compared with unstimulated pre-transplant donor and recipient T cells. Of the roughly 23 intestinal transplant recipients enrolled in the cohort, one of whom was a retransplant, a few patients without pretransplant specimens were excluded. A peak of at least 4% donor T cells among recipient peripheral blood mononuclear cells was the definition used for donor T cell macrochimerism. Samples from a few later patients were sequenced in-house on an Illumina MiSeq with MiXCR processing rather than by the commercial service. Points the paper makes about the study in general: The relatively low number and heterogeneity of intestinal transplant patients limited the conclusions. In the allografts of patients with donor T cell macrochimerism, GvH to HvG T cell clonal ratios were high. GvH clones turned up in recipient bone marrow, with some appearing earlier in ileal mucosa or blood, a pattern consistent with an intestinal mucosal origin. Early after transplant, peak levels of circulating GvH clones were found to be associated with declines in HvG clones.

The sample's time point label, in plain terms: cells obtained before transplantation from donor or recipient. CD3+CD4+ and CD3+CD8+ populations were FACS-sorted from unstimulated pre-transplant donor and recipient cells taken from spleen or lymph nodes. The protocol used for the library was the immunoSEQ multiplex PCR assay. For most patients, genomic DNA was isolated using the Qiagen DNeasy Blood and Tissue Kit and was shipped frozen to Adaptive Biotechnologies for TCR sequencing. For most patients, genomic DNA was subjected to high-throughput TCR-beta CDR3 sequencing by Adaptive Biotechnologies. The paper's data handling went like this. Adaptive's ImmunoSEQ software was the source of the TCR sequencing data for over 15 patients, while a few other patients were processed with MiXCR and VDJtools. CD4 versus CD8 sorting errors were corrected by removing sequences found in both subsets at a frequency ratio below 5:1. CDR3 nucleotide sequences shared between donor and recipient were removed because their origin could not be assigned. At least 2-fold expansion over unstimulated cells and a minimum CFSE-low frequency of 0.002% (template counts) or 0.001% (read counts) were required for clones to be classified as alloreactive. A clone was considered mappable if detected in the sequenced pre-transplant spleen, lymph node, or MLR CFSE-low populations of the donor or recipient. Cumulative frequency of alloreactive clones was calculated as a percentage of all sequences weighted by copy number. The source is immuneACCESS, and TCRdb retained only in-frame sequences with V and J called. Part of the clones is not carried over; for the studies checked, unresolved V genes explain less than half of this, and the remainder is unexplained. That table is the source of V, J and clone size, and D and trimming were worked out from the DNA. This sample gives 120,000 or so clones in total; around 95% of them show up just once. Around 0.49% of the sample rests with the top ten.

V gives up 4 bases and J gives up 2 bases, and the segment between their germline ends measures 9 bases. The germline V gene (reference sequence) specifies MNHEY as CDR1 and SMNVEV as CDR2. CDR3 length: 13 amino acids, cysteine to phenylalanine. Kept here is only the CDR3 DNA, which spans 39 bases and is read in frame from base 1. Comment on this clone: What antigen it recognizes has not been identified. Per-base quality was not reported, and no clone a single base away is much larger than it.

The chain is assembled from TRBV27 and TRBJ2-7; the D gene cannot be named for sure. Sequenced material: unstimulated CD8+ T cells sorted from spleen or lymph node cells, taken before intestinal transplant. The TCR comes from a human donor who received an intestinal transplant. The DNA reads as follows: TGTGCCAGCAGTTCATCTGCCCCCTACGAGCAGTACTTC. The encoded protein is CASSSSAPYEQYF.